These 25 T cell receptor beta chains share one sample of origin, sequenced in a study of T cells in Graves' hyperthyroidism and ophthalmopathy. Amplification targeted TCR beta CDR3 regions from RNA transcripts. A set of HTBI primers served as the primers for a first-round RT-PCR of the TCR CDR3. Via MiXCR, TCRdb re-called the multiplex PCR reads, giving one row per CDR3 protein. The table lists around 540,000 distinct CDR3 sequences, about 16% of them singletons. Sequencing input: blood. The receptor set was obtained from a woman in her twenties or thirties with Graves' ophthalmopathy.

The chain employs TRBV7-9 and TRBJ1-1, with D hard to call. V gave up 4 bases and J gave up 0 bases, with 12 bases separating them. The CDR3 runs to 15 residues. From germline, CDR1 is SEHNR and CDR2 FQNEAQ (reference sequence). The CDR3 coding sequence is TGTGCCAGCAGCTCAGGAGGGCAGCTGAACACTGAAGCTTTCTTT. Its protein is CASSSGGQLNTEAFF.

A note on this clonotype: A much larger clone is a single base away; this may be a read error. The chain carries TRBV2 and TRBJ2-1; D is ambiguous. In germline, CDR1 is SNHLY, CDR2 FYNNEI. This CDR3 is built from 13 residues. The CDR3 sequence: CASSDLLYNERFF. The CDR3 DNA reads TGTGCCAGCAGTGATCTGTTGTACAATGAGCGGTTCTTC.

This clonotype was counted a few times. V usage is TRBV6-4 and J usage is TRBJ2-3; 9 bases are a match to TRBD2. CDR3 length: 16 residues. Germline V lookup: CDR1 MRHNA, CDR2 SNTAGT. The J segment lost 4 bases and the V segment lost 6 bases, leaving 11 bases of the junction unmatched. CDR3 residues: CASSETSGEGADTQYF. CDR3 nucleotide sequence: TGTGCCAGCAGCGAGACTAGCGGAGAGGGGGCAGATACGCAGTATTTT.

This clonotype was seen ten or more times. V usage is TRBV5-6 and J usage is TRBJ1-1; perhaps TRBD1 as D (6 bases). The germline CDR1 and CDR2 sequences are SGHDT and YYEEEE. The V and J ends lost 2 bases and 11 bases respectively, with 16 bases between them. CDR3 length: 13 amino acids. The CDR3 nucleotides read TGTGCCAGCAGCTTACAGGGCGTGAAGAGGGCTTTCTTT. Its translation: CASSLQGVKRAFF.

This clonotype was seen many times. This rearrangement joins TRBV5-1 to TRBJ2-7; tentative D call: TRBD2 (5 bases). The V gene's germline CDR1 is SGHRS and CDR2 YFSETQ. The CDR3 runs to 13 residues. Trimming cost V 1 base and J 7 bases, with 12 bases left between them. The CDR3 loop is CASSLTSLGEQYF. The DNA of the CDR3 is TGCGCCAGCAGCTTGACTAGTCTGGGTGAGCAGTACTTC.

This sequence joins TRBV7-2 and TRBJ2-1, with TRBD2 matching over 11 bases. The CDR3 extends over 17 amino acids. Per germline, CDR1 SGHTA and CDR2 FQGNSA. After removal of 1 base from V and 6 bases from J, the junction contained 8 bases not matched to a gene. The chain's CDR3 is CASSLVGGTSGSNEQFF. The DNA for the CDR3 is TGTGCCAGCAGCTTAGTGGGGGGGACTAGCGGAAGCAATGAGCAGTTCTTC. Based on the CDR3 plus reference TRBV7-2 and TRBJ2-1, the full variable domain is GAGVSQSPSNKVTEKGKDVELRCDPISGHTALYWYRQSLGQGLEFLIYFQGNSAPDKSGLPSDRFSAERTGGSVSTLTIQRTQQEDSAVYLCASSLVGGTSGSNEQFFGPGTRLTVL.

Remarks on this clonotype: A much larger clone differs by one base, so this may be a read error. The V gene is TRBV7-2, the J gene TRBJ1-1; 10 bases fit TRBD1. Germline loops: CDR1 SGHTA, CDR2 FQGNSA. This CDR3 has 15 residues. The V and J ends lost 4 bases and 3 bases, in that order; junction bases with no gene match: 5. CDR3 DNA sequence: TGTGCCAGCAGCTCAAGCGGGACAGGGGACACTGAAGCTTTCTTT. Its protein product is CASSSSGTGDTEAFF.

This clonotype was seen many times. The J gene is TRBJ1-1, the V gene TRBV6-1; possible D gene TRBD1, 6 bases. The CDR3 covers 16 residues. Germline CDR1 is MNHNS and CDR2 is SASEGT. Deletions cut 4 bases from V and 2 bases from J, with 17 bases between. The CDR3 nucleotides are TGTGCCAGCAGTGGTCGAACAGGGATCCGAAACACTGAAGCTTTCTTT. It yields the protein CASSGRTGIRNTEAFF.

This chain connects TRBV5-5 to TRBJ2-1, with 9 positions matching TRBD1. CDR1 and CDR2 (germline): SGHKS, YYEKEE (reference sequence). CDR3 length: 15 amino acids. The V segment lost 5 bases and the J segment 2 bases; nucleotides outside the gene matches: 5. Here the CDR3 reads CASRITGGTYNEQFF. The CDR3 nucleotides are TGTGCCAGCAGAATAACAGGGGGCACCTACAATGAGCAGTTCTTC. The full variable domain, its missing parts supplied by reference TRBV5-5 and TRBJ2-1, is DAGVTQSPTHLIKTRGQQVTLRCSPISGHKSVSWYQQVLGQGPQFIFQYYEKEERGRGNFPDRFSARQFPNYSSELNVNALLLGDSALYLCASRITGGTYNEQFFGPGTRLTVL.

The genes are TRBV20-1 and TRBJ2-2, with no clear D. Germline lookup yields CDR1 DFQATT and CDR2 SNEGSKA (reference sequence). The CDR3 length is 14 residues. With 3 bases removed from V and 0 bases from J, the gap between germline ends came to 8 bases. The CDR3 region is CSARPGSNTGELFF. The CDR3 coding sequence is TGCAGTGCTAGGCCCGGGTCGAACACCGGGGAGCTGTTTTTT.

The chain links TRBV29-1 to TRBJ2-1; perhaps TRBD1 as D (6 bases). The CDR3 has 12 amino acids. Germline CDR1 is SQVTM and CDR2 is ANQGSEA. V was shortened by 7 bases and J by 6 bases, with 13 bases between the two germline ends. In DNA form, the CDR3 reads TGCAGCGCCGGAGGACAGATCAATGAGCAGTTCTTC. Protein: CSAGGQINEQFF.

The V and J genes are TRBV28 and TRBJ1-5, with D maybe TRBD1 (6 bases). Trimming took 5 bases from V and 5 from J, leaving 10 bases between them. Germline CDR1 and CDR2: MDHEN and SYDVKM. The CDR3 sequence is 13 residues long. This CDR3 is CASSLGQYQPQHF. CDR3 DNA sequence: TGTGCCAGCAGTCTTGGACAGTATCAGCCCCAGCATTTT.

CDR3 region: CASTQGQIMNTEAFF. CDR3 DNA: TGTGCCAGTACTCAGGGACAGATCATGAACACTGAAGCTTTCTTT. The V gene is TRBV19, the J gene TRBJ1-1; 7 nucleotides agree with TRBD1. The CDR3 is made up of 15 amino acids. Losses at the gene ends were 7 bases for V and 0 bases for J; bases not matched to a gene: 8. CDR1 is LNHDA and CDR2 is SQIVND in the germline V gene (reference sequence).

This clonotype occurred many times. V and J are TRBV7-2 and TRBJ2-1; TRBD2 might be the D (5 bases). Trimming left V 2 bases short and J 5 bases short, with 19 bases between. This CDR3 is 17 amino acids long. Germline CDR1 is SGHTA and CDR2 is FQGNSA. CDR3: CASSLYFGGLRDNEQFF. CDR3 sequence (DNA): TGTGCCAGCAGCTTATATTTTGGCGGGCTCCGCGACAATGAGCAGTTCTTC.

V usage is TRBV11-2 and J usage is TRBJ2-7, with TRBD2 as a possible D gene (7 bases). Germline V CDR1 and CDR2: SGHAT, FQNNGV. Trimming took off 2 bases at V and 2 bases at J, with 16 bases between the two ends. CDR3 length equals 16 residues. The CDR3 nucleotides read TGTGCCAGCAGCTTAAGTCTCGGCGGGGGCACCTACGAGCAGTACTTC. This encodes CASSLSLGGGTYEQYF. Looking up the rest from reference TRBV11-2 and TRBJ2-7 gives the full variable domain: EAGVAQSPRYKIIEKRQSVAFWCNPISGHATLYWYQQILGQGPKLLIQFQNNGVVDDSQLPKDRFSAERLKGVDSTLKIQPAKLEDSAVYLCASSLSLGGGTYEQYFGPGTRLTVT.

This clonotype was seen only a few times. This chain joins TRBV20-1 and TRBJ2-5, with a weak D call TRBD2 (7 bases). The germline V and J ends were trimmed by 1 base and 5 bases, with 17 bases remaining between them. CDR1 is DFQATT, CDR2 SNEGSKA, per germline (reference sequence). The CDR3 totals 15 residues. CDR3 sequence: CSARVQGGVLETQYF. The DNA for the CDR3 is TGCAGTGCTAGAGTTCAAGGGGGGGTTCTGGAGACCCAGTACTTC.

This clonotype occurred many times. In DNA, the CDR3 is TGTGCCAGCAGTTACCGACTTAAGGACAGGGCTTACCAAGAGACCCAGTACTTC. The encoded protein is CASSYRLKDRAYQETQYF. V usage is TRBV6-2 or TRBV6-3 and J usage is TRBJ2-5, with 8 bases lining up with TRBD1. Germline CDR1 and CDR2: MNHEY and SVGEGT. This CDR3 has 18 residues. V trimming: 2 bases; J trimming: 0 bases; junction bases outside the gene matches: 11.

This chain connects TRBV5-5 to TRBJ2-5; 11 bases are shared with TRBD2. Germline CDR1 and CDR2: SGHKS and YYEKEE (reference sequence). The CDR3 is 18 residues long. Unmatched junction bases numbered 8, after V lost 0 bases and J lost 1 base. CDR3 protein: CASSLGVPGTSGQETQYF. The CDR3 DNA sequence: TGTGCCAGCAGCTTGGGGGTGCCCGGGACTAGCGGCCAAGAGACCCAGTACTTC.

The table lists this clonotype with many counts. The chain joins TRBV20-1 to TRBJ2-1; TRBD1 is a possible D gene (6 bases). Germline V lookup: CDR1 DFQATT, CDR2 SNEGSKA (reference sequence). V was trimmed by 3 bases and J by 1 base, leaving 10 bases between them. CDR3 length: 14 amino acids. CDR3 sequence (DNA): TGCAGTGCTAGCAGAGGGGGTTCCTACAATGAGCAGTTCTTC. This sequence encodes CSASRGGSYNEQFF.

This clonotype was detected many times. The chain is built from TRBV18 and TRBJ2-7; D is tentatively TRBD1 or TRBD2 (5 bases each). V was shortened by 3 bases and J by 6 bases, with 12 bases between the two germline ends. Looked up from germline, CDR1 is KGHSH and CDR2 is LQKENI. The CDR3 loop spans 13 amino acids. CDR3 loop: CASSPRERVEQYF. CDR3 nucleotide sequence: TGTGCCAGCTCACCCAGGGAGAGGGTCGAGCAGTACTTC.

This clonotype occurred many times. The gene calls are TRBV5-8 and TRBJ1-2; 7 bases fit TRBD1. V lost 7 bases and J lost 7; bases outside the gene matches: 10. Germline V gene data show CDR1 as SGHTS and CDR2 as YDEGEE. The CDR3 spans 13 residues. CDR3 residues: CASEGDSGVGYTF. The CDR3 bases are TGTGCCAGCGAGGGGGACAGCGGGGTTGGCTACACCTTC.

The V and J genes are TRBV6-1 and TRBJ2-4, with 9 nucleotides matching TRBD1. Per germline, CDR1 MNHNS and CDR2 SASEGT. The CDR3 contains 16 residues. V shed 1 base and J 8 bases; nucleotides not matched to a gene: 9. The CDR3 sequence is CASSEGIVGQGDIQYF. CDR3 nucleotide sequence: TGTGCCAGCAGTGAAGGAATTGTGGGACAGGGAGACATTCAGTACTTC.

This clonotype was counted many times. The chain uses TRBV12-3 or TRBV12-4 and TRBJ2-7; TRBD2 is a possible D gene (5 bases). V shed 3 bases and J shed 1 base, with 10 bases lying between them. This CDR3 region has 14 residues. CDR3 loop: CASSFIGGSYEQYF. In DNA, the CDR3 is TGTGCCAGCAGTTTTATTGGCGGGTCCTACGAGCAGTACTTC.

The CDR3 region has the DNA TGCGCCAGCAGCTTGGCGGAGGTTTTTACGAACACTGAAGCTTTCTTT. It yields the protein CASSLAEVFTNTEAFF. This chain joins TRBV5-1 and TRBJ1-1, with no clear D. Trimming pared 0 bases from V and 1 base from J, leaving 13 bases between. Germline CDR1 reads SGHRS; CDR2 reads YFSETQ. The CDR3 contains 16 residues.

There are many counts of this clonotype. The CDR3 DNA reads TGTGCCAGCAGCTCTAACAGGGGCGACACCGGGGAGCTGTTTTTT. Translated, it gives CASSSNRGDTGELFF. The V call is TRBV7-3, the J call TRBJ2-2, with 7 bases lining up with TRBD1. The V gene end was trimmed by 4 bases and the J gene end by 3 bases; junction bases not matched to a gene: 5. The CDR3 is made up of 15 amino acids. Germline V gene data show CDR1 as SGHTA and CDR2 as FQGTGA.